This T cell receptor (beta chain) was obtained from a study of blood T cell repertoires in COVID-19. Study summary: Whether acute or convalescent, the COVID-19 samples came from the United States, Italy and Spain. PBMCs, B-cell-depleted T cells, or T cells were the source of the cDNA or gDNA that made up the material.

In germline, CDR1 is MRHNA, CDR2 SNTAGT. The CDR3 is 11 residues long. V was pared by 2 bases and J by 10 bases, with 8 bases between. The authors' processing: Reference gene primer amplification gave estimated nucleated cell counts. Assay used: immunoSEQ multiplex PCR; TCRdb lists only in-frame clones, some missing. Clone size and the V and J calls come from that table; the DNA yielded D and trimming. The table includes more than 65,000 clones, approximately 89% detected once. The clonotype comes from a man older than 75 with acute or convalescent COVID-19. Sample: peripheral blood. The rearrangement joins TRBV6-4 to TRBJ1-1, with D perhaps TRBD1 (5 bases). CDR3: CASSDGRGAFF. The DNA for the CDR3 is TGTGCCAGCAGTGACGGGAGGGGAGCTTTCTTT.